These 11 T cell receptor beta chains share one sample of origin, sequenced in a study of T-cell memory formation after mild COVID-19. MiXCR, run by TCRdb on the 5' RACE reads, gives a single entry per CDR3 protein. The sample lists some 210,000 distinct CDR3 sequences, approximately 20% occurring once. Sequencing used PBMCs or a T cell subset sorted from them (not recorded which). The receptors derive from an adult woman who had mild COVID-19 (a few samples of this study predate the infection). Cell type and time point are not known.

This clonotype was picked up a small number of times. This chain joins TRBV29-1 and TRBJ2-7; D is undetermined. CDR3 size: 11 residues. The V gene's germline CDR1 is SQVTM and CDR2 ANQGSEA. Trimming pared 1 base from V and 4 bases from J, leaving 5 bases between. CDR3 nucleotides: TGCAGCGTTGAAGTACGGTACGAGCAGTACTTC. It yields the protein CSVEVRYEQYF.

The chain has TRBV20-1 and TRBJ1-1; D call uncertain. V was pared by 6 bases and J by 6 bases, with 17 bases between. Germline CDR1 and CDR2: DFQATT and SNEGSKA (reference sequence). The CDR3 consists of 13 residues. The DNA for the CDR3 is TGCAGTGCCACGCCGGGAGGAGATTCTGAAGCTTTCTTT. Translating gives CSATPGGDSEAFF.

This rearrangement joins TRBV15 to TRBJ1-6; a weak D match, TRBD1 (6 bases). Germline V gives CDR1 LNHNV, CDR2 YYDKDF (reference sequence). This CDR3 spans 15 amino acids. Trimming cost V 1 base and J 7 bases, with 11 bases left between them. For the CDR3, the DNA is TGTGCCACCAGCAGAGGCGACAGGCCGAATTCACCCCTCCACTTT. Its translation: CATSRGDRPNSPLHF.

The V call is TRBV7-9, the J call TRBJ2-7; D remains unclear. Trimming shortened V by 5 bases and J by 3 bases, and 14 bases separated the two germline ends. The CDR3 covers 14 residues. Germline loops: CDR1 SEHNR, CDR2 FQNEAQ (reference sequence). CDR3: CASSKITANYEQYF. CDR3 DNA sequence: TGTGCCAGCAGCAAAATAACGGCCAACTACGAGCAGTACTTC.

The chain recombines TRBV20-1 with TRBJ2-7; possibly TRBD1 for D (6 bases). The ends were cut back, 0 bases at V and 0 bases at J, with 12 bases in the middle. The CDR3 is 15 residues long. Per the germline V gene, CDR1 is DFQATT and CDR2 is SNEGSKA (reference sequence). The CDR3: CSARDGGHSSYEQYF. CDR3 bases: TGCAGTGCTAGAGATGGGGGACACAGCTCCTACGAGCAGTACTTC.

This clonotype was recorded at least ten times. J is TRBJ2-7 and V is TRBV12-3 or TRBV12-4; no reliable D call. The V gene lost 7 bases and the J gene lost 2 bases, with 15 bases spanning the gap. This CDR3 contains 14 residues. In nucleotides, the CDR3 is TGTGCCAGCACTACCCCGGACCGACCCTACGAGCAGTACTTC. Its translation: CASTTPDRPYEQYF.

This clonotype occurred many times. The rearrangement links TRBV25-1 to TRBJ2-3, with D uncertain. This CDR3 is built from 13 residues. CDR1 MGHDK and CDR2 SYGVNS come from the germline V gene. V dropped 0 bases and J dropped 7 bases, with 8 bases sitting between them. CDR3 protein: CASSEYVGNTQYF. The CDR3 DNA is TGTGCCAGCAGTGAATATGTGGGGAATACGCAGTATTTT. Drawing the rest from reference TRBV25-1 and TRBJ2-3, the complete variable domain is EADIYQTPRYLVIGTGKKITLECSQTMGHDKMYWYQQDPGMELHLIHYSYGVNSTEKGDLSSESTVSRIRTEHFPLTLESARPSHTSQYLCASSEYVGNTQYFGPGTRLTVL.

This clonotype was counted a few times. This chain connects TRBV20-1 to TRBJ1-4; 9 bases align to TRBD1. V shed 6 bases and J 5 bases; nucleotides not matched to a gene: 10. The CDR3 is made up of 15 amino acids. Germline V gene lookup returns CDR1 DFQATT and CDR2 SNEGSKA (reference sequence). CDR3 nucleotide sequence: TGCAGTGCAATGAACCCCGGGACAGGGAATGAAAAACTGTTTTTT. Translating it yields CSAMNPGTGNEKLFF.

This sequence joins TRBV6-5 and TRBJ1-5; D perhaps matches TRBD1 (6 bases). This CDR3 spans 15 amino acids. Germline CDR1 MNHEY, CDR2 SVGAGI. Trimming pared 6 bases from V and 4 bases from J, leaving 16 bases between. CDR3 sequence reads: CASRRGGRGNQPQHF. In DNA, the CDR3 is TGTGCCAGCAGGAGGGGGGGCCGTGGGAATCAGCCCCAGCATTTT.

J is TRBJ2-5 and V is TRBV18; TRBD1 might be the D (5 bases). Germline-derived CDR1 and CDR2 are KGHSH and LQKENI. The CDR3 length is 15 residues. Deletions cut 6 bases from V and 2 bases from J, with 16 bases between. CDR3 sequence (DNA): TGTGCCAGCTCCCTACCGGCAGGGCCGCAAGAGACCCAGTACTTC. Translating gives CASSLPAGPQETQYF.

This chain links TRBV2 with TRBJ2-2; D not certain. Deletions cut 6 bases from V and 3 bases from J, with 5 bases between. Germline V gene sequence: CDR1 SNHLY, CDR2 FYNNEI. The CDR3 is 12 amino acids. The CDR3 nucleotides are TGTGCCAGCAGACTTCACACCGGGGAGCTGTTTTTT. The encoded protein is CASRLHTGELFF.